This T cell receptor (beta chain) came from a study of PD-L1 blockade in urothelial cancer. About the study: Blood underwent analysis 3 weeks (second dose) and 6 weeks after treatment began.

The table came from immunoSEQ multiplex PCR; TCRdb's copy has only in-frame clones and leaves some out. The sample records 35,000 to 45,000 clones, about 86% being singletons. Trimming stripped 2 bases from V and 3 bases from J, with 8 bases between. The CDR3 has 12 residues. The germline V gene has CDR1 GTSNPN and CDR2 SVGIG (reference sequence). This clone was detected only once. The sample carries other DNA sequences with the same CDR3. This chain joins TRBV30 and TRBJ2-7; no definite D call. This sequence originates from a man aged 55-75 years with urothelial cancer. This sample comprised PBMCs, obtained around atezolizumab (anti-PD-L1) treatment. CDR3 coding DNA: TGTGCCTGGAGTTCAGGCAGCTACGAGCAGTACTTC. This encodes CAWSSGSYEQYF.